The next 9 T cell receptor beta chains were all read from a single sample in a study of cytomegalovirus exposure and HLA in healthy donors. The PCR was carried out with 60 Vbeta primers and 13 Jbeta primers. TCRdb's table, derived via immunoSEQ multiplex PCR, lists solely in-frame clones and lacks some. The sample includes about 150,000 clones, nearly 80% of them seen just once. Source material: PBMCs. Receptor source: a woman aged 40 to 50 in good health and CMV-seronegative.

The chain uses TRBV4-1 and TRBJ2-7, with 7 bases identical to TRBD1. Germline V CDR1 and CDR2: MGHRA, YSYEKL. The CDR3 spans 15 residues. Trimming took 1 base from V and 3 from J; bases not matched to a gene: 6. CDR3 DNA sequence: TGCGCCAGCAGCCAAGGACAGGGTAGTATCTACGAGCAGTACTTC. This codes for CASSQGQGSIYEQYF.

The genes are TRBV28 and TRBJ1-1; D is unclear. The germline CDR1 and CDR2 sequences are MDHEN and SYDVKM. The CDR3 spans 16 residues. V was cut by 2 bases and J by 0 bases, with 13 bases left in between. The CDR3 nucleotides are TGTGCCAGCAGTTTAGGCGCGGCAGTTATGAACACTGAAGCTTTCTTT. It encodes CASSLGAAVMNTEAFF.

The genes are TRBV5-1 and TRBJ1-6; D might be TRBD1 (5 bases). The germline V and J ends were trimmed by 3 bases and 0 bases, with 13 bases remaining between them. The CDR3 length is 17 residues. Germline CDR1 is SGHRS and CDR2 is YFSETQ. CDR3 in DNA: TGCGCCAGCAGCTGGGGGACTATGAGCTCCTATAATTCACCCCTCCACTTT. Translated: CASSWGTMSSYNSPLHF. The full variable domain, rest sourced from reference TRBV5-1 and TRBJ1-6, is KAGVTQTPRYLIKTRGQQVTLSCSPISGHRSVSWYQQTPGQGLQFLFEYFSETQRNKGNFPGRFSGRQFSNSRSEMNVSTLELGDSALYLCASSWGTMSSYNSPLHFGNGTRLTVT.

V is TRBV5-6 and J is TRBJ1-2; TRBD1 matches at 12 bases. The CDR3 covers 14 residues. V was clipped by 3 bases and J by 4 bases; unmatched bases: 1. Germline V lookup: CDR1 SGHDT, CDR2 YYEEEE. CDR3 in DNA: TGTGCCAGCAGCTGGGGACAGGGGGCCTATGGCTACACCTTC. Amino acid sequence: CASSWGQGAYGYTF. The entire variable domain, with the rest obtained from reference TRBV5-6 and TRBJ1-2, is as follows: DAGVTQSPTHLIKTRGQQVTLRCSPKSGHDTVSWYQQALGQGPQFIFQYYEEEERQRGNFPDRFSGHQFPNYSSELNVNALLLGDSALYLCASSWGQGAYGYTFGSGTRLTVV.

The rearrangement joins TRBV11-2 to TRBJ2-1, with 10 bases fitting TRBD2. In germline, CDR1 is SGHAT, CDR2 FQNNGV. CDR3 length: 16 amino acids. Trimming took 3 bases from V and 0 from J; bases not matched to a gene: 2. The CDR3 nucleotides read TGTGCCAGCAGCTTTTTAGCGGGGGGCTCCTACAATGAGCAGTTCTTC. Its translation: CASSFLAGGSYNEQFF.

The table lists this clone with a few counts. Other nucleotide sequences from this sample produce the same CDR3. The chain links TRBV18 to TRBJ1-5, with TRBD1 as a possible D gene (6 bases). CDR3 length: 14 amino acids. V gave up 3 bases and J gave up 1 base, with 7 bases separating them. The germline CDR1 and CDR2 sequences are KGHSH and LQKENI. CDR3 in amino acids: CASSPGQSNQPQHF. The CDR3 DNA is TGTGCCAGCTCACCTGGACAGAGCAATCAGCCCCAGCATTTT.

This rearrangement joins TRBV5-1 to TRBJ2-5, with D perhaps TRBD2 (5 bases). This CDR3 comprises 16 residues. The ends were cut back, 4 bases at V and 4 bases at J, with 20 bases in the middle. Germline V gene sequence: CDR1 SGHRS, CDR2 YFSETQ. The CDR3 sequence is CASSARLGGGGETQYF. The CDR3 nucleotides read TGCGCCAGCAGCGCGCGCTTAGGAGGCGGCGGAGAGACCCAGTACTTC.

J is TRBJ1-2 and V is TRBV29-1, with D possibly being TRBD1 (6 bases). V shed 4 bases and J shed 0 bases, with 6 bases lying between them. This CDR3 is built from 12 residues. CDR1 and CDR2 from the germline V gene are SQVTM and ANQGSEA. The CDR3 nucleotides read TGCAGCGTTGGGACAGCTAACTATGGCTACACCTTC. Translated: CSVGTANYGYTF.

The gene calls are TRBV6-6 and TRBJ1-2; D gene ambiguous. V lost 1 base and J 5 bases, leaving 5 bases between the germline ends. There are 12 residues in the CDR3. Germline V gene data show CDR1 as MNHNY and CDR2 as SVGAGI (reference sequence). CDR3 coding DNA: TGTGCCAGCAGTTACTTAGAATATGGCTACACCTTC. It specifies CASSYLEYGYTF.